The clone carrying this TCR beta chain was observed a handful of times. Under the authors' procedure: Amplification of reference gene primers provided the estimated nucleated cell counts. Sequenced by immunoSEQ multiplex PCR; TCRdb stores in-frame clones only, minus some. V, J and clone size are those of that table, while D and trimming were read from the DNA. The sample shows a few hundred thousand clones, 80% to 85% of them seen only once. These data originate in a study of blood T cell repertoires in COVID-19. The wider study: The United States, Italy and Spain provided the acute and convalescent COVID-19 samples. Nucleic acid was either cDNA or gDNA, and it came from T cells, B-cell-depleted T cells, or PBMCs.

With V trimmed by 9 bases and J by 0 bases, 5 bases remained unmatched. The CDR3 covers 15 residues. Germline V gene sequence: CDR1 LNHDA, CDR2 SQIVND (reference sequence). This receptor was obtained from a man aged 50 to 60 who had recovered from COVID-19. The chain uses TRBV19 and TRBJ1-5; 10 bases are a match to TRBD1. The specimen was PBMCs or T cells enriched from blood (not recorded which). CDR3 sequence (DNA): TGTGCCAGCACCGGGACAGGGGTTAGCAATCAGCCCCAGCATTTT. This translates into CASTGTGVSNQPQHF.